The 27 T cell receptor beta chains given below trace back to one sample, sequenced in a study of blood T cell repertoires in COVID-19. The method was immunoSEQ multiplex PCR; TCRdb's version includes in-frame clones alone and lacks a portion of them. The table has approximately 360,000 clones, more than 75% seen once. Sequenced sample: PBMCs or T cells enriched from blood (not recorded which). The source of these receptors is a man aged 40-49 years in a cohort exposed to, infected with or recovered from COVID-19 (not recorded which).

This rearrangement joins TRBV4-1 to TRBJ1-4; no reliable D call. Trimming left V 0 bases short and J 1 base short, with 9 bases between. CDR1 and CDR2 (germline): MGHRA, YSYEKL. This CDR3 comprises 16 residues. CDR3 in amino acids: CASSQDQAVTNEKLFF. The CDR3 coding sequence is TGCGCCAGCAGCCAAGACCAGGCTGTAACTAATGAAAAACTGTTTTTT.

The chain combines TRBV20-1 with TRBJ1-1; a weak D match, TRBD1 (6 bases). V dropped 3 bases and J dropped 7 bases, with 15 bases sitting between them. The CDR3 extends over 13 amino acids. CDR1 is DFQATT and CDR2 is SNEGSKA in the germline V gene (reference sequence). Here the CDR3 DNA reads TGCAGTGCTAGTCAGGAAACGGACAGTGAAGCTTTCTTT. Its translation: CSASQETDSEAFF.

The V and J genes are TRBV5-4 and TRBJ2-2; 11 positions match TRBD2. CDR1 and CDR2 (germline): SGHNT, YYREEE (reference sequence). V shed 2 bases and J 0 bases; nucleotides not matched to a gene: 6. The CDR3 consists of 18 residues. CDR3 in DNA: TGTGCCAGCAGCTTCATGAAGACTAGCGGGGCGAACACCGGGGAGCTGTTTTTT. Its protein is CASSFMKTSGANTGELFF.

As concerns this clone: The identical CDR3 is also encoded by other nucleotide sequences in the sample. The chain combines TRBV3-1 (or the pseudogene TRBV3-2) with TRBJ2-5, with a tentative D call TRBD2 (5 bases). The CDR3 is 13 residues long. V was trimmed by 1 base and J by 2 bases, leaving 5 bases between them. CDR1 LGHDT and CDR2 YNNKEL come from the germline V gene (reference sequence). In DNA, the CDR3 is TGTGCCAGCAGCCAAGCGGGACAAGAGACCCAGTACTTC. It codes for CASSQAGQETQYF.

The chain recombines TRBV6-2 or TRBV6-3 with TRBJ1-5, with D maybe TRBD1 (5 bases). This CDR3 is 17 amino acids long. Trimming took off 2 bases at V and 3 bases at J, with 17 bases between the two ends. The germline V gene encodes CDR1 MNHEY and CDR2 SVGEGT. CDR3 coding DNA: TGTGCCAGCAGTTACCCTCCATTGGGGCCGGTCAATCAGCCCCAGCATTTT. Its protein is CASSYPPLGPVNQPQHF.

With regard to this clone: Relative to the germline gene, one junction end is altered; a read error may explain this. The genes are TRBV5-5 and TRBJ1-5; the D gene is possibly TRBD1 (6 bases). This CDR3 is 14 amino acids long. Germline lookup yields CDR1 SGHKS and CDR2 YYEKEE (reference sequence). CDR3 DNA sequence: TGTGCCAGCACCTTGGCAGGGGCGGGCCAGCCCCAGCATTTT. It yields the protein CASTLAGAGQPQHF.

This clone has just a few counts. The gene calls are TRBV4-2 and TRBJ1-6; 9 positions agree with TRBD1. Germline assignment: CDR1 LGHNA and CDR2 YNFKEQ. The length of the CDR3 is 16 residues. After removal of 2 bases from V and 10 bases from J, the junction contained 9 bases not matched to a gene. CDR3: CASSQLGGQGESPLHF. For the CDR3, the DNA is TGTGCCAGCAGCCAATTGGGGGGACAGGGCGAGTCACCCCTCCACTTT.

This chain links TRBV5-1 with TRBJ1-1; 10 bases agree with TRBD1. CDR1 is SGHRS, CDR2 YFSETQ, per germline. This CDR3 region has 15 residues. Trimming removed 4 bases from V and 11 bases from J; junction bases left unmatched: 14. CDR3 sequence (DNA): TGCGCCAGCAGCGAAACGACAGGGGGCTCCCTTGAGGCTTTCTTT. Amino acid sequence: CASSETTGGSLEAFF.

This chain links TRBV6-5 with TRBJ1-5, with 8 bases fitting TRBD1. CDR3 size: 15 residues. Germline CDR1 is MNHEY and CDR2 is SVGAGI. V lost 6 bases, J lost 2 bases, and 6 bases stayed unmatched. CDR3: CASSSDRAGNQPQHF. The CDR3 DNA is TGTGCCAGCAGCTCGGACAGGGCGGGCAATCAGCCCCAGCATTTT.

The genes are TRBV24-1 and TRBJ2-1, with TRBD1 matching over 7 bases. The CDR3 is 17 amino acids. The junction had 7 bases not matched to a gene; V was cut back by 3 bases and J by 0 bases. The V gene's germline CDR1 is KGHDR and CDR2 SFDVKD. CDR3 residues: CATSDRMGQSSYNEQFF. In nucleotides, the CDR3 is TGTGCCACCAGTGATAGGATGGGACAGAGCTCCTACAATGAGCAGTTCTTC.

V and J are TRBV5-1 and TRBJ2-6, with a weak D call TRBD2 (7 bases). The germline gives CDR1 SGHRS, CDR2 YFSETQ. The CDR3 is 18 residues long. V dropped 2 bases and J dropped 3 bases, with 18 bases sitting between them. In DNA form, the CDR3 reads TGCGCCAGCAGCTTTTTGTCTCGGGGGGCCGGTGGGGCCAACGTCCTGACTTTC. It is translated as CASSFLSRGAGGANVLTF. The variable domain in full, with the rest retrieved from reference TRBV5-1 and TRBJ2-6, is KAGVTQTPRYLIKTRGQQVTLSCSPISGHRSVSWYQQTPGQGLQFLFEYFSETQRNKGNFPGRFSGRQFSNSRSEMNVSTLELGDSALYLCASSFLSRGAGGANVLTFGAGSRLTVL.

The V call is TRBV7-8, the J call TRBJ1-5, with D possibly matching TRBD1 (6 bases). Germline CDR1 is SGHVS and CDR2 is FQNEAQ. The length of the CDR3 is 12 residues. The V and J ends lost 3 bases and 11 bases respectively, with 11 bases between them. The CDR3 loop reads CASSLDQGTQHF. The CDR3 nucleotides are TGTGCCAGCAGCTTGGACCAGGGGACCCAGCATTTT.

The chain carries TRBV28 and TRBJ1-1; no reliable D call. The CDR3 totals 14 residues. In germline, CDR1 is MDHEN, CDR2 SYDVKM. Trimming shortened V by 2 bases and J by 2 bases, and 9 bases separated the two germline ends. The chain's CDR3 is CASSLGLSNTEAFF. DNA for the CDR3: TGTGCCAGCAGTTTAGGGCTTAGTAACACTGAAGCTTTCTTT.

This clone was detected once. This chain links TRBV18 with TRBJ2-7; tentative D call: TRBD1 (6 bases). The V end lost 5 bases, the J end lost 5 bases, and 10 bases lay between the germline ends. Per germline, CDR1 KGHSH and CDR2 LQKENI. The CDR3 sequence is 12 residues long. DNA of the CDR3: TGTGCCAGCTCATACAGGGACGACGAGCAGTACTTC. Its translation is CASSYRDDEQYF.

J is TRBJ1-6 and V is TRBV6-4; tentatively, D is TRBD1 (5 bases). V was pared by 4 bases and J by 9 bases, with 13 bases between. The CDR3 is 14 amino acids. The V gene's germline CDR1 is MRHNA and CDR2 SNTAGT. The CDR3 sequence is CASSVEAGPSPLHF. The CDR3 DNA sequence: TGTGCCAGCAGTGTAGAGGCAGGGCCTTCACCCCTCCACTTT.

This chain connects TRBV5-1 to TRBJ2-3, with TRBD2 matching over 10 bases. In germline, CDR1 is SGHRS, CDR2 YFSETQ. The CDR3 totals 15 residues. J was trimmed by 6 bases and V by 1 base; bases with no gene match: 5. The CDR3 DNA sequence: TGCGCCAGCAGCTTGCTAGCGGGAGAAAAGGATACGCAGTATTTT. This sequence encodes CASSLLAGEKDTQYF. The full variable domain, its missing parts supplied by reference TRBV5-1 and TRBJ2-3, is KAGVTQTPRYLIKTRGQQVTLSCSPISGHRSVSWYQQTPGQGLQFLFEYFSETQRNKGNFPGRFSGRQFSNSRSEMNVSTLELGDSALYLCASSLLAGEKDTQYFGPGTRLTVL.

The chain links TRBV30 to TRBJ1-4; 7 bases match TRBD1. CDR1 is GTSNPN, CDR2 SVGIG, per germline (reference sequence). The V segment lost 3 bases and the J segment 3 bases; nucleotides outside the gene matches: 4. The CDR3 runs 14 residues. CDR3 region: CAWRPGQPNEKLFF. The CDR3 DNA reads TGTGCCTGGAGGCCGGGACAGCCTAATGAAAAACTGTTTTTT.

The genes are TRBV28 and TRBJ1-1; 12 bases map to TRBD1. V trimming: 6 bases; J trimming: 4 bases; junction bases outside the gene matches: 3. This CDR3 has 14 amino acids. CDR1 MDHEN and CDR2 SYDVKM come from the germline V gene. CDR3 residues: CASRGQGAVTEAFF. The CDR3 bases are TGTGCCAGCAGGGGACAGGGGGCGGTCACTGAAGCTTTCTTT.

CDR3 sequence: CASSIVWGGNGDEQFF. The CDR3 bases are TGTGCCAGTAGTATAGTCTGGGGGGGCAATGGCGATGAGCAGTTCTTC. The chain combines TRBV19 with TRBJ2-1, with D possibly TRBD2 on 7 matching bases. The CDR3 has 16 amino acids. Trimming pared 1 base from V and 8 bases from J, leaving 18 bases between. The germline V gene encodes CDR1 LNHDA and CDR2 SQIVND (reference sequence).

J is TRBJ2-7 and V is TRBV6-5; no definite D call. The germline V gene encodes CDR1 MNHEY and CDR2 SVGAGI. CDR3 size: 13 residues. Trimming took off 0 bases at V and 2 bases at J, with 5 bases between the two ends. CDR3 nucleotides: TGTGCCAGCAGTTACTCCGGTGCCTACGAGCAGTACTTC. It codes for CASSYSGAYEQYF.

The chain is built from TRBV28 and TRBJ2-7; D is ambiguous. CDR3 length: 11 amino acids. Trimming took 10 bases from V and 2 from J, leaving 9 bases between them. Germline loops: CDR1 MDHEN, CDR2 SYDVKM. CDR3 amino acids: CATITPYEQYF. CDR3 nucleotide sequence: TGTGCCACCATAACTCCCTACGAGCAGTACTTC.

The chain combines TRBV30 with TRBJ2-4; TRBD2 aligns across 7 bases. The CDR3 consists of 13 residues. Per germline, CDR1 GTSNPN and CDR2 SVGIG (reference sequence). The V and J ends lost 4 bases and 7 bases, in that order; junction bases with no gene match: 7. CDR3 amino acids: CAWNGLGLNIQYF. The CDR3 coding sequence is TGTGCCTGGAACGGACTAGGTCTGAACATTCAGTACTTC.

A single count supports this clone. J is TRBJ1-5 and V is TRBV6-6, with D unresolved. CDR3 length equals 13 residues. Germline values: CDR1 MNHNY, CDR2 SVGAGI (reference sequence). V was trimmed by 4 bases and J by 3 bases, leaving 7 bases between them. This CDR3 reads CASSFSLNQPQHF. In DNA, the CDR3 is TGTGCCAGCAGTTTCAGTCTCAATCAGCCCCAGCATTTT.

V usage is TRBV3-1 (or the pseudogene TRBV3-2) and J usage is TRBJ2-5, with a weak D call TRBD1 (5 bases). From germline, CDR1 is LGHDT and CDR2 YNNKEL (reference sequence). Trimming took 2 bases from V and 4 from J, leaving 26 bases between them. The CDR3 length is 19 residues. In DNA form, the CDR3 reads TGTGCCAGCAGCCAATACGGTGGGGCGAGGAGCGAAGACTCAGAGACCCAGTACTTC. Protein: CASSQYGGARSEDSETQYF.

The CDR3 spells CASSLGLAGKTQYF. CDR3 bases: TGTGCCAGCAGCTTAGGCCTAGCGGGAAAGACCCAGTACTTC. The chain is built from TRBV11-1 and TRBJ2-5; 9 nucleotides line up with TRBD2. Trimming at V came to 1 base and at J to 6 bases, leaving 3 bases not matched to a gene. The CDR3 sequence is 14 residues long. Germline V lookup: CDR1 SGHAT, CDR2 FQDESV (reference sequence).

The chain combines TRBV10-1 with TRBJ2-2, with D perhaps TRBD2 (5 bases). The germline CDR1 and CDR2 sequences are WNHNN and SYGVQD (reference sequence). This CDR3 spans 13 amino acids. The V gene lost 6 bases and the J gene lost 7 bases, with 12 bases spanning the gap. CDR3 DNA sequence: TGCGCCAGCAGCGAAAACCGGGACGGGGAGCTGTTTTTT. Translated, it gives CASSENRDGELFF.

This chain connects TRBV10-3 to TRBJ2-3; 9 bases agree with TRBD2. The length of the CDR3 is 15 residues. Germline V lookup: CDR1 ENHRY, CDR2 SYGVKD. With V trimmed by 6 bases and J by 2 bases, 6 bases remained unmatched. CDR3 in DNA: TGTGCCATCAGACAGACTAGCGGCCCCACAGATACGCAGTATTTT. Translation: CAIRQTSGPTDTQYF.